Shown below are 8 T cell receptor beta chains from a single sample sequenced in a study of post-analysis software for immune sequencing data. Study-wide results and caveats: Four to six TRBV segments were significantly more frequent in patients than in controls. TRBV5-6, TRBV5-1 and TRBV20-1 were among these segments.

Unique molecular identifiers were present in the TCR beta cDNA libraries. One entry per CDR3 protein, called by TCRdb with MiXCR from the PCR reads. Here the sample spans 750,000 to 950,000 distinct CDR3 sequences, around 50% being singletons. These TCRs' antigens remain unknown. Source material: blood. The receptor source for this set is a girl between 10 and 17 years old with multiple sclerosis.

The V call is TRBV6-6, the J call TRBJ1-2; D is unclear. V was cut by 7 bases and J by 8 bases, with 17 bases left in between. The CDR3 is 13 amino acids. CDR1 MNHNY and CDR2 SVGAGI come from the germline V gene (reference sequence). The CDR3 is CASTPDQVVGYTF. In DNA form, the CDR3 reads TGTGCCAGCACCCCAGATCAGGTTGTCGGCTACACCTTC.

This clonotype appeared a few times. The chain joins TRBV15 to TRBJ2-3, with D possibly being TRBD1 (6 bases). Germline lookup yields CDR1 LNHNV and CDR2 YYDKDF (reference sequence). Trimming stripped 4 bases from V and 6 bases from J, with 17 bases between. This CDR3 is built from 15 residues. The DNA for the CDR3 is TGTGCCACCAGCATGAGGCCAGGGGCCCCGGATACGCAGTATTTT. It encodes CATSMRPGAPDTQYF.

CDR3 protein: CSVESRTSGLDEQYF. The CDR3 DNA sequence: TGCAGCGTTGAGTCCAGGACTAGCGGGTTGGACGAGCAGTACTTC. The rearrangement uses TRBV29-1 and TRBJ2-7; 11 bases are shared with TRBD2. There are 15 residues in the CDR3. J lost 5 bases, V lost 3 bases, and 9 bases had no gene match. CDR1 is SQVTM, CDR2 ANQGSEA, per germline.

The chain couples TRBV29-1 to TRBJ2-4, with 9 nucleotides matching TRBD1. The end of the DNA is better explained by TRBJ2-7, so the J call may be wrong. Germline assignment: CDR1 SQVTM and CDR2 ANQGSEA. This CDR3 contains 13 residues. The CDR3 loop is CSVGDRVGSEQYF. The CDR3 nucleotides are TGCAGCGTTGGGGACAGGGTGGGAAGCGAGCAGTACTTC.

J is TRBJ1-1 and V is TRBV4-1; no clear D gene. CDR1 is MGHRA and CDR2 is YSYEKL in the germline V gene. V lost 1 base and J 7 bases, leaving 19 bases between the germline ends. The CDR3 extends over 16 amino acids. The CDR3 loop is CASSQAAGIRWSEAFF. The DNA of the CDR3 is TGCGCCAGCAGCCAAGCGGCTGGAATCAGGTGGAGTGAAGCTTTCTTT.

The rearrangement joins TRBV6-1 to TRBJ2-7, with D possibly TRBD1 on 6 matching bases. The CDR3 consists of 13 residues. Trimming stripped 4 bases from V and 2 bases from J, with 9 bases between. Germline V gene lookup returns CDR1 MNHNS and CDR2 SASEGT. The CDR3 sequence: CASSARGPYEQYF. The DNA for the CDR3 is TGTGCCAGCAGTGCCAGGGGACCCTACGAGCAGTACTTC.

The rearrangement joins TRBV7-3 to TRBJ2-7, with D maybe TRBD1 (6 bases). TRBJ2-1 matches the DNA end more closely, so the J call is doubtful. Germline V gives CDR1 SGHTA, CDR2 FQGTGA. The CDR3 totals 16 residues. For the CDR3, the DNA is TGTGCCAGCAGCTTATCCGGGACACCAGGGTCCAATGAGCAGTTCTTC. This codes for CASSLSGTPGSNEQFF.

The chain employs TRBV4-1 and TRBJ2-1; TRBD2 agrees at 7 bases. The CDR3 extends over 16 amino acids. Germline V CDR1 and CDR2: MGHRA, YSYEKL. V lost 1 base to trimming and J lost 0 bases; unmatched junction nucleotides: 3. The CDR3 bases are TGCGCCAGCAGCCAAGTACCTAGCGGCTCCTACAATGAGCAGTTCTTC. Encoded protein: CASSQVPSGSYNEQFF.